One and the same sample provided the 5 T cell receptor beta chains below, sequenced in a study of neurological immune-mediated disorders. From the 5' RACE reads, TCRdb called clonotypes with MiXCR, one entry per CDR3 protein. The sample yields roughly 60,000 distinct CDR3 sequences, 9.5% to 12% seen once. The material sequenced was PBMCs. The source is a man aged 60-69 years in good health.

This clonotype was counted ten times or more. This chain links TRBV7-9 with TRBJ2-7; D might be TRBD2 (5 bases). V lost 4 bases and J lost 2, with 15 bases in between. CDR1 and CDR2 from the germline V gene are SEHNR and FQNEAQ (reference sequence). This CDR3 spans 15 amino acids. CDR3 in amino acids: CASSSSPSGTYEQYF. The CDR3 DNA is TGTGCCAGCAGCTCCTCCCCGAGCGGAACCTACGAGCAGTACTTC.

As for this clonotype: Since a much larger clone is just one base distant, this may be a read error. Here the CDR3 omits its conserved ending phenylalanine or tryptophan, so a read error is the likely source. This chain uses TRBV27 with TRBJ1-3; D gene uncertain. This CDR3 is 14 amino acids long. Germline CDR1 reads MNHEY; CDR2 reads SMNVEV (reference sequence). Between the trimmed V and J ends, which lost 2 bases and 2 bases, there was a span of 7 bases. Here the CDR3 DNA reads TGTGCCAGCAGTTTAGTGGGGACTGGAAACACCATATATTCT. This encodes CASSLVGTGNTIYS.

There are a few counts of this clonotype. This sequence joins TRBV12-3 or TRBV12-4 and TRBJ2-7; TRBD1 matches 7 bases. The ends lost 3 bases at V and 3 bases at J; junction bases unmatched: 5. CDR3 length: 14 residues. DNA of the CDR3: TGTGCCAGCAGTTTTGGACAGGTGAACTACGAGCAGTACTTC. Protein sequence: CASSFGQVNYEQYF.

This clonotype was counted many times. The J gene is TRBJ2-7, the V gene TRBV9, with D perhaps being TRBD1 or TRBD2 (5 bases each). The CDR3 is 13 amino acids. V was clipped by 0 bases and J by 4 bases, with 8 bases between them. Germline V gene sequence: CDR1 SGDLS, CDR2 YYNGEE. CDR3: CASSVAWGYEQYF. CDR3 coding DNA: TGTGCCAGCAGCGTAGCGTGGGGGTACGAGCAGTACTTC.

This clonotype was found many times. The chain links TRBV7-9 to TRBJ1-1; D ambiguous. The CDR3 covers 12 residues. Germline V lookup: CDR1 SEHNR, CDR2 FQNEAQ (reference sequence). V lost 2 bases and J 3 bases, leaving 4 bases between the germline ends. This CDR3 is CASSLQDTEAFF. For the CDR3, the DNA is TGTGCCAGCAGCTTACAGGACACTGAAGCTTTCTTT. The full variable domain, with the rest looked up from reference TRBV7-9 and TRBJ1-1, is DTGVSQNPRHKITKRGQNVTFRCDPISEHNRLYWYRQTLGQGPEFLTYFQNEAQLEKSRLLSDRFSAERPKGSFSTLEIQRTEQGDSAMYLCASSLQDTEAFFGQGTRLTVV.